The rows below give T cell receptor beta chains drawn from one sample of a study of PD-1 blockade in classical Hodgkin lymphoma. TCRdb keeps only in-frame clones here, not all; method: immunoSEQ multiplex PCR. This table has 10,000 to 15,000 clones, almost 90% appearing once. The source was CD4+ T cells from blood, collected at baseline. These receptors came from a human donor with classical Hodgkin lymphoma. Both conserved end residues are part of each CDR3. Fields, in order: J gene, V gene, D gene, clone size, CDR3 DNA, CDR3 protein. D genes are given only for firm matches. Clone size, where shown, is once, few, many, or a class for clones that have expanded.

TRBJ1-4,TRBV11-1,TRBD1,NA,TGTGCCAGCAGCAAAGATGGGACAGCAACTAATGAAAAACTGTTTTTT,CASSKDGTATNEKLFF
TRBJ2-1,TRBV11-3,NA,NA,TGTGCCAGCAGCTTAGGTGGGGGCTACAATGAGCAGTTCTTC,CASSLGGGYNEQFF
TRBJ2-2,TRBV28,TRBD1,NA,TGTGCCAGCAGGCGGACAGGCTTCGGGGAGCTGTTTTTT,CASRRTGFGELFF
TRBJ2-5,TRBV5-1,TRBD1,NA,TGCGCCAGCAGCTCCGGGACAGGGAGGGAGACCCAGTACTTC,CASSSGTGRETQYF
TRBJ2-3,TRBV13,NA,once,TGTGCCAGCAGCTTCCTCACAGATACGCAGTATTTT,CASSFLTDTQYF
TRBJ2-3,TRBV5-4,NA,NA,TGTGCCAGCAGCTTGGGGGGCCAATTTACAGATACGCAGTATTTT,CASSLGGQFTDTQYF
TRBJ2-5,TRBV4-2,NA,once,TGTGCCAGCAGCCCCCGGACAGATGAGACCCAGTACTTC,CASSPRTDETQYF
TRBJ1-4,TRBV27,NA,NA,TGTGCCAGCAGTTTACCACAGAAAGATAATGAAAAACTGTTTTTT,CASSLPQKDNEKLFF
TRBJ1-6,TRBV25-1,NA,NA,TGTGCCAGCAGTGAACTCCAATCACCCCTCCACTTT,CASSELQSPLHF
TRBJ1-5,TRBV6-5,NA,NA,TGTGCCAGCAGTTACTCGGGAAGGCAGCCCCAGCATTTT,CASSYSGRQPQHF
TRBJ2-5,TRBV28,NA,NA,TGTGCCAGCAGTTTCGGGGGCTTGGAGACCCAGTACTTC,CASSFGGLETQYF
TRBJ1-1,TRBV19,TRBD1,NA,TGTGCCAGTACCCCTCTACGGACAGGGGGTGCGAGCACTGAAGCTTTCTTT,CASTPLRTGGASTEAFF
TRBJ2-3,TRBV28,TRBD2,NA,TGTGCCAGCAGCTTCGCGGGAGTCACAGATACGCAGTATTTT,CASSFAGVTDTQYF
TRBJ2-3,TRBV10-3,TRBD2,NA,TGTGCCATCAGTGTAGTGAGCGGGACTAGCACAGATACGCAGTATTTT,CAISVVSGTSTDTQYF
TRBJ2-4,TRBV10-1,TRBD2,NA,TGCGCCAGCAGTCCGAGCGGGAGCGGCAAAAACATTCAGTACTTC,CASSPSGSGKNIQYF
TRBJ2-7,TRBV28,NA,few,TGTGCCAGCAGTTTAGGGCAACGCGAGCAGTACTTC,CASSLGQREQYF
TRBJ2-5,TRBV7-6,NA,NA,TGTGCCAGCAGCTTAGCTGCGGCTAAGGGCCAAGAGACCCAGTACTTC,CASSLAAAKGQETQYF
TRBJ2-7,TRBV28,NA,NA,TGTGCCCTCCGGCGGAAAGCGCAGCAGTACTTC,CALRRKAQQYF
TRBJ2-2,TRBV14,NA,NA,TGTGCCAGCAGCCAAGGTCCATCGAACACCGGGGAGCTGTTTTTT,CASSQGPSNTGELFF
TRBJ2-7,TRBV28,TRBD2,NA,TGTGCCAGCAGTTTACAGGCTAGCGGGGCCTACGAGCAGTACTTC,CASSLQASGAYEQYF
TRBJ2-5,TRBV4-2,TRBD2,NA,TGTGCCAGCAGCCAAGATCTGGAACTAGCGGGGGCCCGAGGGACCCAGTACTTC,CASSQDLELAGARGTQYF
TRBJ2-7,TRBV28,TRBD1,NA,TGTGCCAGCAGTACCAGACAGGGTTGGATAGAGCAGTACTTC,CASSTRQGWIEQYF
TRBJ2-5,TRBV6-1,TRBD1,once,TGTGCCAGCAGTGAAATGGGGACAGGTAGAAGAGAGACCCAGTACTTC,CASSEMGTGRRETQYF
TRBJ2-2,TRBV6-1,TRBD2,NA,TGTGCCAGCAGTGAAGCAGGGAGGGTGGCCGGGGAGCTGTTTTTT,CASSEAGRVAGELFF
TRBJ2-3,TRBV29-1,NA,NA,TGCAGCGTCCGTCGGCAGGGGATCACAGATACGCAGTATTTT,CSVRRQGITDTQYF
TRBJ1-6,TRBV7-9,TRBD1,few,TGTGCCAGCAGCCGGGGACAGAATTCACCCCTCCACTTT,CASSRGQNSPLHF
TRBJ2-3,TRBV4-1,NA,NA,TGCGCCAGCAGCCAATTTATAGGACAGCTGCTCCGCACAGATACGCAGTATTTT,CASSQFIGQLLRTDTQYF
TRBJ2-1,TRBV27,NA,NA,TGTGCCAGCAGTTTATACCGAGTGTGGGAAGGCTACAATGAGCAGTTCTTC,CASSLYRVWEGYNEQFF
TRBJ2-5,TRBV10-3,TRBD1,NA,TGTGCCATCAGTGGAGGGGGCCTACAAGAGACCCAGTACTTC,CAISGGGLQETQYF
TRBJ1-1,TRBV2,NA,once,TGTGCCAGCAGTGTGCGAGGGGCAATTGAAGCTTTCTTT,CASSVRGAIEAFF
TRBJ2-6,TRBV19,NA,NA,TGTGCCAGTAGTACGTCCGGGGCCAACGTCCTGACTTTC,CASSTSGANVLTF
TRBJ1-1,TRBV2,NA,few,TGTGCCAGCAAGGTACAGGTGAACACTGAAGCTTTCTTT,CASKVQVNTEAFF
TRBJ1-3,TRBV10-3,NA,few,TGTGCCATCAGTGACCCGGACGTTGGAAACACCATATATTTT,CAISDPDVGNTIYF
TRBJ1-4,TRBV6-1,NA,NA,TGTGCCAGCAGTGAAGGGGGGTTGGCTAATGAAAAACTGTTTTTT,CASSEGGLANEKLFF
TRBJ2-5,TRBV2,NA,NA,TGTGCCAGCAGGGAGGGGCGGACGATTGAGACCCAGTACTTC,CASREGRTIETQYF
TRBJ1-4,TRBV5-1,NA,NA,TGCGCCAGCAGCCTATCGACAGCAACTAATGAAAAACTGTTTTTT,CASSLSTATNEKLFF
TRBJ2-3,TRBV28,TRBD1,NA,TGTGCCATCCTAACAGGGGGCAATTCAGATACGCAGTATTTT,CAILTGGNSDTQYF
TRBJ1-2,TRBV27,TRBD1,NA,TGTGCCAGCAGTTCCCGACAGGGCGCCATCTATGGCTACACCTTC,CASSSRQGAIYGYTF
TRBJ2-7,TRBV19,NA,NA,TGTGCCAGTAGTAGCCGCCCCCCCGAACAGGGTTTACAGGAGGGGGGTGCGTTC,CASSSRPPEQGLQEGGAF
TRBJ2-2,TRBV19,NA,NA,TGTGCCAGCAGGGTGAAGGACCCCGGGGAGCTGTTTTTT,CASRVKDPGELFF
TRBJ1-5,TRBV19,NA,NA,TGTGCCAGTAGTATGGGTTCGGGGGATAGCAATCAGCCCCAGCATTTT,CASSMGSGDSNQPQHF
TRBJ1-5,TRBV29-1,NA,NA,TGCAGCGTTGCCCCGGGCCCGGGACAGCCCCAGCATTTT,CSVAPGPGQPQHF
TRBJ1-2,TRBV7-2,TRBD1,NA,TGTGCCAGCAAACCCGTATCAGGGGGCGATGGCTACACCTTC,CASKPVSGGDGYTF
TRBJ2-5,TRBV5-1,NA,NA,TGCGCCAGCAGCTTGGGGGCGGCTCAAGAGACCCAGTACTTC,CASSLGAAQETQYF
TRBJ1-2,TRBV28,NA,few,TGTGCCAGCAGTCCTCCCAACTATGGCTACACCTTC,CASSPPNYGYTF
TRBJ1-3,TRBV7-2,NA,NA,TGTGCCAGCAGCCTTGACGGAGGCTCTGGAAACACCATATATTTT,CASSLDGGSGNTIYF
TRBJ1-4,TRBV7-6,NA,NA,TGTGCCAGCAGCTTGGGACGGAATAATGAAAAACTGTTTTTT,CASSLGRNNEKLFF
TRBJ2-3,TRBV14,TRBD2,NA,TGTGCCAGCAGCCAAGCTAGCGGGGTATCTAGCACAGATACGCAGTATTTT,CASSQASGVSSTDTQYF
TRBJ1-5,TRBV5-1,NA,NA,TGCGCCAGCAGCTTAACGGGGGACCACCAGCCCCAGCATTTT,CASSLTGDHQPQHF
TRBJ2-1,TRBV6-1,TRBD2,NA,TGTGCCAGCAGTGAAAGGGGTAGCGGGGGTGGAAATGAGCAGTTCTTC,CASSERGSGGGNEQFF
TRBJ2-2,TRBV27,TRBD1,once,TGTGCCAGCAGTCCCTGGGACAGGGGTACCGGGGAGCTGTTTTTT,CASSPWDRGTGELFF
TRBJ2-2,TRBV19,NA,NA,TGTGCCAGTAAAGGTCTGGCCGGGGAGCTGTTTTTT,CASKGLAGELFF
TRBJ2-3,TRBV18,TRBD2,NA,TGTGCCAGCTCTGGGACTAGCGGGAGCGCAGATACGCAGTATTTT,CASSGTSGSADTQYF
TRBJ2-2,TRBV5-1,NA,few,TGCGCCAGCAGCTTCGGGACCGTGAACACCGGGGAGCTGTTTTTT,CASSFGTVNTGELFF
TRBJ2-3,TRBV7-6,NA,NA,TGTGCCAGCAACTTAGGGGCGACAGATACGCAGTATTTT,CASNLGATDTQYF
TRBJ1-5,TRBV7-9,TRBD1,few,TGTGCCAGCAGCCAGGGGGGGAACAATCAGCCCCAGCATTTT,CASSQGGNNQPQHF
TRBJ1-2,TRBV6-1,NA,NA,TGTGCCAGCGGGGGCGGCTTGATCTATGGCTACACCTTC,CASGGGLIYGYTF
TRBJ1-4,TRBV28,TRBD1,once,TGTGCCAGCAGTCTCCTGACAGGGGCTGAAAAACTGTTTTTT,CASSLLTGAEKLFF